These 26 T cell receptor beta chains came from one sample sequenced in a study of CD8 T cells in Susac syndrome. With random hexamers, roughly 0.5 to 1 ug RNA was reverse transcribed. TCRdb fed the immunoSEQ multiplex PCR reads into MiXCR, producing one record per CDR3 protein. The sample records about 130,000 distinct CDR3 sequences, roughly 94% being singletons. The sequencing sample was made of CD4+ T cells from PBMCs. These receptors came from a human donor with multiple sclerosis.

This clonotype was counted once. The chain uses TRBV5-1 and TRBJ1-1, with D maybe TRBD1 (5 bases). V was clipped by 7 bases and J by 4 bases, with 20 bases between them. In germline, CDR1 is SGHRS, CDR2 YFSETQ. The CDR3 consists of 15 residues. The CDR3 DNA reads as TGCGCCAGCGACCCTGGGGACGGTCGCGGCACTGAAGCTTTCTTT. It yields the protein CASDPGDGRGTEAFF.

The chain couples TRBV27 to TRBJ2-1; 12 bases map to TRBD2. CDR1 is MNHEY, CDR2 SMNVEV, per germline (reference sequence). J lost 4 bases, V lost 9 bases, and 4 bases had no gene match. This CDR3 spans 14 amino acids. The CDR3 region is CASRLAGGYNEQFF. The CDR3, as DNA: TGTGCCAGTCGTCTAGCGGGAGGGTACAATGAGCAGTTCTTC.

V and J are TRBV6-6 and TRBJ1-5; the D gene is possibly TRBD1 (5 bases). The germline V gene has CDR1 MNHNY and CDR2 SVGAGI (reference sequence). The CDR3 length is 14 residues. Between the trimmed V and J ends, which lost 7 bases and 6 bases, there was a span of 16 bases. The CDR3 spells CASTRDPLSQPQHF. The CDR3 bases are TGTGCCAGCACACGGGACCCCCTGAGTCAGCCCCAGCATTTT.

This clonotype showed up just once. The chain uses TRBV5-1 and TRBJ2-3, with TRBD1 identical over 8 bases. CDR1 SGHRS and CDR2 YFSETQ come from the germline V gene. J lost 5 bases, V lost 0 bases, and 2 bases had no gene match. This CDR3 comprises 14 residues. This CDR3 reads CASSLGTGGDTQYF. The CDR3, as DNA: TGCGCCAGCAGCTTGGGTACAGGGGGAGATACGCAGTATTTT.

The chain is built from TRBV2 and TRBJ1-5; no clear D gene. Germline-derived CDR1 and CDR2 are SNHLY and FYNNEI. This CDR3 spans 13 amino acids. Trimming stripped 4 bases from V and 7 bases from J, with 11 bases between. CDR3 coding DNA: TGTGCCAGCAGTGGGGGTGCGGGGCAGCCCCAGCATTTT. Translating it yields CASSGGAGQPQHF.

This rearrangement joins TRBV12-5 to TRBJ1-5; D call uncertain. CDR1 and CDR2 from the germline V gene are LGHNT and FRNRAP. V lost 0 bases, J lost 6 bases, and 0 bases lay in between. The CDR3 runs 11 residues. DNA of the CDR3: TGTGCTAGTGGTTTGGTTCAGCCCCAGCATTTT. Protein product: CASGLVQPQHF.

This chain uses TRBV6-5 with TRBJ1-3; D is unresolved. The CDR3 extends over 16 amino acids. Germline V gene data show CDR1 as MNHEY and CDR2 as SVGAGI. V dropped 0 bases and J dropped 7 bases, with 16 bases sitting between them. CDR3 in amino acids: CASSYSNVRGPNTIYF. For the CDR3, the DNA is TGTGCCAGCAGTTACTCGAATGTGAGAGGTCCCAACACCATATATTTT.

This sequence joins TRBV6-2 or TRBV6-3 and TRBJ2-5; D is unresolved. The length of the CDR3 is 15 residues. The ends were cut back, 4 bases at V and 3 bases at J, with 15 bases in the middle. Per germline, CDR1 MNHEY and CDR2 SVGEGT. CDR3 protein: CASSSYGPGEETQYF. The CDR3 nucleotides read TGTGCCAGCAGTTCTTACGGGCCCGGCGAAGAGACCCAGTACTTC.

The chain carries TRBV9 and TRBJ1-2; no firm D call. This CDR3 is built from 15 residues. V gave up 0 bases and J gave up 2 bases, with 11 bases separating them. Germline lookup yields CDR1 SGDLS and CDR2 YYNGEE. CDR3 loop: CASSVGPTMNYGYTF. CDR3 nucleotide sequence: TGTGCCAGCAGCGTAGGGCCGACCATGAACTATGGCTACACCTTC.

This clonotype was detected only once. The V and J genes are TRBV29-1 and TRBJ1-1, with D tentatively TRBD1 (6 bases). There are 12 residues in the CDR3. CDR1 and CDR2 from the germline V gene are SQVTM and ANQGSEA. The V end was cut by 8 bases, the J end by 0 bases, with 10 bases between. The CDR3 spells CSTDRLNTEAFF. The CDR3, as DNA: TGCAGCACGGACAGATTGAACACTGAAGCTTTCTTT. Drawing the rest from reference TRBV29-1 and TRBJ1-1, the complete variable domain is SAVISQKPSRDICQRGTSLTIQCQVDSQVTMMFWYRQQPGQSLTLIATANQGSEATYESGFVIDKFPISRPNLTFSTLTVSNMSPEDSSIYLCSTDRLNTEAFFGQGTRLTVV.

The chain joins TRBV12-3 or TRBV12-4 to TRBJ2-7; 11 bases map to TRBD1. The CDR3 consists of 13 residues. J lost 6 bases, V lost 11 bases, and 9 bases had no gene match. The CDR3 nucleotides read TGTGCCTCGATCTGGGGACAGGGGGGCGAGCAGTACTTC. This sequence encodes CASIWGQGGEQYF.

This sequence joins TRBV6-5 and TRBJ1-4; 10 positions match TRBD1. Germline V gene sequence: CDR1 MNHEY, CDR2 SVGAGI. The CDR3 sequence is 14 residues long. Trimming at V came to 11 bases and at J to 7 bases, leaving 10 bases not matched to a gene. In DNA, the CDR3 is TGTGCCGCTGGGTTATGGACAGGGGGTGAAAAACTGTTTTTT. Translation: CAAGLWTGGEKLFF.

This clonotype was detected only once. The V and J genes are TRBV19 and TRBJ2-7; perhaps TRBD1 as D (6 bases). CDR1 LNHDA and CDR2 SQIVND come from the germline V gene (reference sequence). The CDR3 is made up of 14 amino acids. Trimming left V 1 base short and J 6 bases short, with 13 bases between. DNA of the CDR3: TGTGCCAGTAGTATAGGCAGGGGAGTCGGCGAGCAGTACTTC. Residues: CASSIGRGVGEQYF.

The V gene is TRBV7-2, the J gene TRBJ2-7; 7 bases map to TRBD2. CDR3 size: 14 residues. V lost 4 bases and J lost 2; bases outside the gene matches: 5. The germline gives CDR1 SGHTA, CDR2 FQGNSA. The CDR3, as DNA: TGTGCCAGCAGCTCCTCCGGGACTACCTACGAGCAGTACTTC. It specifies CASSSSGTTYEQYF.

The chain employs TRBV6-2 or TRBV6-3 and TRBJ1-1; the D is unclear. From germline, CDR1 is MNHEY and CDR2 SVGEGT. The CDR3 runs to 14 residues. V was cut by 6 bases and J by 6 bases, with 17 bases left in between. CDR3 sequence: CASRKNPPPPEAFF. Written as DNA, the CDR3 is TGTGCCAGCAGAAAAAATCCGCCGCCCCCTGAAGCTTTCTTT.

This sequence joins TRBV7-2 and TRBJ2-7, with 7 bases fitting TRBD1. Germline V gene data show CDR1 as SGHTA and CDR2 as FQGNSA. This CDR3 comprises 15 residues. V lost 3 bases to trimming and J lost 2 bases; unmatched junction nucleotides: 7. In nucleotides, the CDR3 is TGTGCCAGCAGCTTCGGACAGGCGACGACCTACGAGCAGTACTTC. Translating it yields CASSFGQATTYEQYF.

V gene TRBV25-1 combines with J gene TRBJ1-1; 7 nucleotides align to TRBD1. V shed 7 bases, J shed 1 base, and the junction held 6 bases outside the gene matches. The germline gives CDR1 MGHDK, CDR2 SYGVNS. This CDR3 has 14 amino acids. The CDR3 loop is CASKKGQSNTEAFF. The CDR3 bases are TGTGCCAGCAAAAAGGGACAGTCGAACACTGAAGCTTTCTTT. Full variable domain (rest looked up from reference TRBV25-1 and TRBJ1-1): EADIYQTPRYLVIGTGKKITLECSQTMGHDKMYWYQQDPGMELHLIHYSYGVNSTEKGDLSSESTVSRIRTEHFPLTLESARPSHTSQYLCASKKGQSNTEAFFGQGTRLTVV.

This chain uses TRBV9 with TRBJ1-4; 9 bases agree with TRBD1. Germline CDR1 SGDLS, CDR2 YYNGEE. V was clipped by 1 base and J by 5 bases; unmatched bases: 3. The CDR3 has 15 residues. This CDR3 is CASSVSGTGNEKLFF. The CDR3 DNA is TGTGCCAGCAGCGTATCTGGGACAGGGAATGAAAAACTGTTTTTT. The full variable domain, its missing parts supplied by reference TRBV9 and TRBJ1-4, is DSGVTQTPKHLITATGQRVTLRCSPRSGDLSVYWYQQSLDQGLQFLIQYYNGEERAKGNILERFSAQQFPDLHSELNLSSLELGDSALYFCASSVSGTGNEKLFFGSGTQLSVL.

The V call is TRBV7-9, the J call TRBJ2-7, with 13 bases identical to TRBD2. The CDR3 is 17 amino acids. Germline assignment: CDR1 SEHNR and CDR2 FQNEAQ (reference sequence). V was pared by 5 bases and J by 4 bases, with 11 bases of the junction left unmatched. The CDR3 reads CASSRPQGLAGDYEQYF. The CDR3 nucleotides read TGTGCCAGCAGCCGACCTCAAGGACTAGCGGGAGATTACGAGCAGTACTTC. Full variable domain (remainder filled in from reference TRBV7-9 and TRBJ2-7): DTGVSQNPRHKITKRGQNVTFRCDPISEHNRLYWYRQTLGQGPEFLTYFQNEAQLEKSRLLSDRFSAERPKGSFSTLEIQRTEQGDSAMYLCASSRPQGLAGDYEQYFGPGTRLTVT.

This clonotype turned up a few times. The CDR3 loop is CASSSQGNYGYTF. Written as DNA, the CDR3 is TGTGCCAGCAGTAGTCAGGGGAACTATGGCTACACCTTC. This chain joins TRBV6-5 and TRBJ1-2, with D possibly being TRBD1 (6 bases). The CDR3 spans 13 residues. Germline V gene sequence: CDR1 MNHEY, CDR2 SVGAGI. Trimming took 5 bases from V and 2 from J, leaving 9 bases between them.

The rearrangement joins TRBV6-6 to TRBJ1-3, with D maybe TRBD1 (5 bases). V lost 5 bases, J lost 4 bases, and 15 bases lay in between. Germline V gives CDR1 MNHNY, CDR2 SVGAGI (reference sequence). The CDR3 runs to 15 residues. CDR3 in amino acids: CASSPGGGEGNTIYF. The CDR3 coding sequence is TGTGCCAGCAGTCCCGGGGGGGGAGAAGGAAACACCATATATTTT.

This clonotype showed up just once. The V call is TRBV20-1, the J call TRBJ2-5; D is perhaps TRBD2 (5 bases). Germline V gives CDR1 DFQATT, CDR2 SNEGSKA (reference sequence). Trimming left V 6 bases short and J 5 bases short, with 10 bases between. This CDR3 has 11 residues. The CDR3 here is CSALTGETQYF. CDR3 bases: TGCAGTGCCCTAACGGGGGAGACCCAGTACTTC.

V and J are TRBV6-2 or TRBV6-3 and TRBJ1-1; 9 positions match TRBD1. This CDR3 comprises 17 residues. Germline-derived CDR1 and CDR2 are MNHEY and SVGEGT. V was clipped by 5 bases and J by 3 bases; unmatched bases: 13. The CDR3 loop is CASSRPGTGFPDTEAFF. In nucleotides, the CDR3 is TGTGCCAGCAGTCGTCCGGGGACAGGGTTCCCCGACACTGAAGCTTTCTTT.

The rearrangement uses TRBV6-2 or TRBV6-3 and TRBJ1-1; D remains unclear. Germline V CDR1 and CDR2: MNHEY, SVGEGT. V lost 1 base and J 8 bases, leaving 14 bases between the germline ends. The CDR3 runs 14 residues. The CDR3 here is CASSYYRRAEEAFF. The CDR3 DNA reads TGTGCCAGCAGTTACTACCGACGGGCCGAAGAAGCTTTCTTT.

The CDR3 loop reads CASSYNEGTQYF. The DNA for the CDR3 is TGTGCCAGCAGTTACAATGAGGGTACGCAGTATTTT. The V gene is TRBV6-2 or TRBV6-3, the J gene TRBJ2-3, with D possibly matching TRBD2 (5 bases). V was shortened by 2 bases and J by 8 bases, with 8 bases between the two germline ends. The CDR3 is 12 residues long. Germline CDR1 is MNHEY and CDR2 is SVGEGT.

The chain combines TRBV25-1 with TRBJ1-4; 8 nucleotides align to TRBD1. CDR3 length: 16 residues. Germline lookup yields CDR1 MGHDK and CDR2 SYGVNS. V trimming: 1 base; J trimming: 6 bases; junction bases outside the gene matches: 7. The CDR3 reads CASSEWGAGGHEKLFF. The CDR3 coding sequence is TGTGCCAGCAGTGAATGGGGCGCAGGGGGCCATGAAAAACTGTTTTTT.